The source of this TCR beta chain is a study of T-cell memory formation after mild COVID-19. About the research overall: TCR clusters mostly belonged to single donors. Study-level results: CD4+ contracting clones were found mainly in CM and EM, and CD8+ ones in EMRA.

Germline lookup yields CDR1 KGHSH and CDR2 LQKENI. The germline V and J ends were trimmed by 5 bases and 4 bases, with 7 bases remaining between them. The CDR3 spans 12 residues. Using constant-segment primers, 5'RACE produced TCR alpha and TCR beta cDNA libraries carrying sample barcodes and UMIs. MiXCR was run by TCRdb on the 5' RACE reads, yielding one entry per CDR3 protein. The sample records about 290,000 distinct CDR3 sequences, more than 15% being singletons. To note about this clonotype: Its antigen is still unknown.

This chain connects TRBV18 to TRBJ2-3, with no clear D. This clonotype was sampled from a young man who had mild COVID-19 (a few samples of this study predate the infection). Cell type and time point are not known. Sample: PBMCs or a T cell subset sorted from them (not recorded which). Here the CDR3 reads CASSGLADTQYF. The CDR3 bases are TGTGCCAGCTCAGGCTTAGCAGATACGCAGTATTTT. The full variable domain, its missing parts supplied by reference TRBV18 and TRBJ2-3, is NAGVMQNPRHLVRRRGQEARLRCSPMKGHSHVYWYRQLPEEGLKFMVYLQKENIIDESGMPKERFSAEFPKEGPSILRIQQVVRGDSAAYFCASSGLADTQYFGPGTRLTVL.